The 32 T cell receptor beta chains given below trace back to one sample, sequenced in a study of regulatory T cells in long-lasting Graves disease. Time point described: newly diagnosed GD, antithyroid drugs for less than 3 months. Making the TCR library involved RNA that had been extracted from PBMCs. Library construction for TCR beta used iRepertoire HTBI primers and Arm-PCR of CDR3 regions. Via MiXCR, TCRdb re-called the multiplex PCR reads, giving one row per CDR3 protein. The table shows 350,000 to 450,000 distinct CDR3 sequences, with 14% to 15% occurring only once. This sample was shared with a second study, whose subject was T cells in Graves' hyperthyroidism and ophthalmopathy.

The sample consisted of peripheral blood mononuclear cells (PBMCs), taken at new diagnosis, from a patient treated with antithyroid drugs. These receptors all come from a woman in her 40s with Graves disease.

Remarks on this clonotype: Just one base apart from a much larger clone, this may be a read error. The chain recombines TRBV12-3 or TRBV12-4 with TRBJ2-7; weak D call: TRBD1 (7 bases). This CDR3 region has 14 residues. V was trimmed by 3 bases and J by 4 bases, leaving 13 bases between them. The CDR3 nucleotides read TGTGCCAGCAGTTTCGCAGGGGGAGGATACGAGCAGTACTTC. Its protein product is CASSFAGGGYEQYF.

This clonotype was counted ten times or more. The V and J genes are TRBV10-3 and TRBJ2-3, with 7 bases that match TRBD1. The CDR3 covers 16 residues. The V segment lost 5 bases and the J segment 6 bases; nucleotides outside the gene matches: 14. Germline CDR1 is ENHRY and CDR2 is SYGVKD. The CDR3 sequence is CAISPRTGLPGDTQYF. The CDR3 DNA sequence: TGTGCCATCAGTCCCCGGACAGGACTCCCGGGGGATACGCAGTATTTT.

This clonotype was observed a few times. The V gene is TRBV2, the J gene TRBJ2-1; D call uncertain. The length of the CDR3 is 12 residues. In germline, CDR1 is SNHLY, CDR2 FYNNEI. Trimming pared 3 bases from V and 8 bases from J, leaving 8 bases between. CDR3 bases: TGTGCCAGCAGTGATTTGGCCCATGAGCAGTTCTTC. Translation gives CASSDLAHEQFF.

This clonotype has a count of ten or more. The CDR3 DNA follows: TGTGCCATCAGTGACACCCCCTACGAGCAGTACTTC. As protein: CAISDTPYEQYF. The chain uses TRBV10-3 and TRBJ2-7, with unresolved D. Germline lookup yields CDR1 ENHRY and CDR2 SYGVKD. Trimming left V 3 bases short and J 2 bases short, with 5 bases between. CDR3 length: 12 amino acids.

This clonotype was seen repeatedly, ten times or more. This chain joins TRBV19 and TRBJ1-1; D gene uncertain. The CDR3 length is 13 residues. CDR1 and CDR2 (germline): LNHDA, SQIVND (reference sequence). Deletions cut 5 bases from V and 0 bases from J, with 7 bases between. This CDR3 is CASSWEMNTEAFF. As DNA, the CDR3 is TGTGCCAGTAGTTGGGAAATGAACACTGAAGCTTTCTTT. Full variable domain (missing parts from reference TRBV19 and TRBJ1-1): DGGITQSPKYLFRKEGQNVTLSCEQNLNHDAMYWYRQDPGQGLRLIYYSQIVNDFQKGDIAEGYSVSREKKESFPLTVTSAQKNPTAFYLCASSWEMNTEAFFGQGTRLTVV.

This clonotype occurred a few times. The J gene is TRBJ2-1, the V gene TRBV11-2; D gene ambiguous. Germline V CDR1 and CDR2: SGHAT, FQNNGV. Trimming pared 5 bases from V and 8 bases from J, leaving 7 bases between. The CDR3 covers 11 residues. CDR3 region: CASSNVHEQFF. The CDR3 DNA reads as TGTGCCAGCAGCAACGTACATGAGCAGTTCTTC. The full variable domain, rest sourced from reference TRBV11-2 and TRBJ2-1, is EAGVAQSPRYKIIEKRQSVAFWCNPISGHATLYWYQQILGQGPKLLIQFQNNGVVDDSQLPKDRFSAERLKGVDSTLKIQPAKLEDSAVYLCASSNVHEQFFGPGTRLTVL.

This clonotype was counted at least ten times. The V gene is TRBV3-1, the J gene TRBJ1-2; D is unclear. CDR3 length equals 13 residues. CDR1 is LGHDT and CDR2 is YNNKEL in the germline V gene (reference sequence). V was cut by 0 bases and J by 4 bases, with 6 bases left in between. CDR3 nucleotides: TGTGCCAGCAGCCAAGAAGAATTCTATGGCTACACCTTC. Translating gives CASSQEEFYGYTF.

The table lists this clonotype with many counts. The rearrangement links TRBV20-1 to TRBJ1-6; D is uncertain. Deletions cut 6 bases from V and 7 bases from J, with 13 bases between. The CDR3 covers 13 residues. Germline CDR1 is DFQATT and CDR2 is SNEGSKA (reference sequence). The CDR3 sequence: CSATPAQNSPLHF. The CDR3 bases are TGCAGTGCAACCCCGGCCCAAAATTCACCCCTCCACTTT.

This clonotype was seen more than once but under ten times. This chain joins TRBV7-2 and TRBJ1-2, with D perhaps TRBD1 (5 bases). Germline V gene lookup returns CDR1 SGHTA and CDR2 FQGNSA. V lost 1 base and J 5 bases, leaving 14 bases between the germline ends. The CDR3 length is 15 residues. Here the CDR3 reads CASSLDGRDSYGYTF. The CDR3 DNA is TGTGCCAGCAGCTTAGACGGCAGGGATTCTTATGGCTACACCTTC.

This clonotype was observed many times. This sequence joins TRBV14 and TRBJ1-1, with 8 bases aligning to TRBD1. In germline, CDR1 is SGHDN, CDR2 FVKESK. V gave up 2 bases and J gave up 0 bases; unmatched junction bases: 5. The CDR3 has 16 residues. CDR3 coding DNA: TGTGCCAGCAGCCAAAACAGGGGGTTCATGAACACTGAAGCTTTCTTT. This translates into CASSQNRGFMNTEAFF.

This clonotype was counted at least ten times. V usage is TRBV3-1 and J usage is TRBJ1-2, with D unresolved. Germline CDR1 and CDR2: LGHDT and YNNKEL (reference sequence). The CDR3 runs 11 residues. V was cut by 4 bases and J by 4 bases, with 4 bases left in between. The CDR3 loop reads CASSRAYGYTF. CDR3 DNA sequence: TGTGCCAGCAGCCGTGCCTATGGCTACACCTTC.

This clonotype was found a few times. This chain joins TRBV4-3 and TRBJ1-2; no definite D call. The CDR3 loop spans 14 amino acids. The germline gives CDR1 LGHNA, CDR2 YSLEER. V dropped 1 base and J dropped 7 bases, with 13 bases sitting between them. The CDR3 region is CASSQAGRVGGYTF. CDR3 in DNA: TGCGCCAGCAGCCAAGCAGGTCGGGTGGGTGGCTACACCTTC.

The J gene is TRBJ2-1, the V gene TRBV6-5; 9 bases line up with TRBD1. This CDR3 has 16 amino acids. Per the germline V gene, CDR1 is MNHEY and CDR2 is SVGAGI. The V gene end was trimmed by 1 base and the J gene end by 5 bases; junction bases not matched to a gene: 6. The CDR3 sequence is CASSYLGTGSDNEQFF. The CDR3 coding sequence is TGTGCCAGCAGTTACTTAGGGACAGGGTCTGACAATGAGCAGTTCTTC.

This clonotype was counted between two and nine times. The rearrangement joins TRBV19 to TRBJ2-7; D unresolved. The CDR3 runs to 14 residues. Trimming pared 0 bases from V and 1 base from J, leaving 7 bases between. CDR1 and CDR2 from the germline V gene are LNHDA and SQIVND (reference sequence). The CDR3 sequence is CASSIEHSSYEQYF. CDR3 bases: TGTGCCAGTAGTATAGAACACAGTTCCTACGAGCAGTACTTC.

This clonotype has ten or more counts. The rearrangement links TRBV20-1 to TRBJ1-4; D perhaps matches TRBD1 (5 bases). Germline V gene data show CDR1 as DFQATT and CDR2 as SNEGSKA (reference sequence). V dropped 0 bases and J dropped 2 bases, with 7 bases sitting between them. The length of the CDR3 is 14 residues. The chain's CDR3 is CSAREGRTNEKLFF. The CDR3 bases are TGCAGTGCTAGAGAGGGGCGGACTAATGAAAAACTGTTTTTT.

The J gene is TRBJ1-5, the V gene TRBV15; D uncertain. V lost 0 bases and J 8 bases, leaving 8 bases between the germline ends. The CDR3 has 13 amino acids. Germline V CDR1 and CDR2: LNHNV, YYDKDF (reference sequence). The CDR3 nucleotides read TGTGCCACCAGCAGAGATAGCGGGGAGCCCCAGCATTTT. Translation gives CATSRDSGEPQHF.

The chain combines TRBV20-1 with TRBJ1-2; tentatively, D is TRBD1 (6 bases). Looked up from germline, CDR1 is DFQATT and CDR2 is SNEGSKA (reference sequence). The V end lost 3 bases, the J end lost 2 bases, and 19 bases lay between the germline ends. CDR3 length: 16 residues. CDR3 sequence reads: CSASVVGTRTNYGYTF. CDR3 nucleotide sequence: TGCAGTGCTAGCGTCGTCGGGACAAGGACCAACTATGGCTACACCTTC.

This clonotype was observed many times. The gene calls are TRBV28 and TRBJ1-2; D unresolved. This CDR3 is built from 16 residues. Germline V CDR1 and CDR2: MDHEN, SYDVKM. V shed 6 bases and J shed 2 bases, with 19 bases lying between them. This CDR3 reads CASSPAAEWANYGYTF. CDR3 bases: TGTGCCAGCAGCCCTGCTGCGGAGTGGGCCAACTATGGCTACACCTTC.

This clonotype was observed a handful of times. The CDR3 loop reads CASSWDRGNTEAFF. The CDR3 DNA reads TGCGCCAGCAGCTGGGACAGGGGGAACACTGAAGCTTTCTTT. This chain connects TRBV5-1 to TRBJ1-1, with 10 nucleotides matching TRBD1. V gave up 3 bases and J gave up 1 base; unmatched junction bases: 0. The CDR3 totals 14 residues. The germline CDR1 and CDR2 sequences are SGHRS and YFSETQ.

Regarding this clonotype: Being one base from a much bigger clone, this may be a read error. The chain has TRBV28 and TRBJ1-3; TRBD1 is a possible D gene (5 bases). CDR3 length: 16 amino acids. In germline, CDR1 is MDHEN, CDR2 SYDVKM. CDR3 in amino acids: CASSLGAISSGDTIYF. The CDR3 nucleotides are TGTGCCAGCAGTTTAGGGGCAATTAGCTCTGGAGACACCATATATTTT.

In its sample, this clonotype was seen many times. The V call is TRBV7-2, the J call TRBJ2-2, with TRBD1 identical over 8 bases. With V trimmed by 5 bases and J by 2 bases, 7 bases remained unmatched. The CDR3 has 16 amino acids. Germline V gene data show CDR1 as SGHTA and CDR2 as FQGNSA. The CDR3 is CASSPWAGGNTGELFF. The CDR3 coding sequence is TGTGCCAGCAGCCCGTGGGCAGGGGGCAACACCGGGGAGCTGTTTTTT.

This clonotype was observed a few times. This is likely an artifact of a read error, given a far larger clone one base away. This rearrangement joins TRBV27 to TRBJ2-1; D is unclear. Judging by the DNA end, TRBJ2-7 fits better; the J call may be wrong. The CDR3 is 12 amino acids. CDR1 MNHEY and CDR2 SMNVEV come from the germline V gene (reference sequence). Written as DNA, the CDR3 is TGTGCCAGCGGAACTAACGCTTACGAGCAGTACTTC. It specifies CASGTNAYEQYF.

The table lists this clonotype with many counts. The J gene is TRBJ1-1, the V gene TRBV15; no reliable D call. The CDR3 loop spans 11 amino acids. Between the trimmed V and J ends, which lost 6 bases and 4 bases, there was a span of 6 bases. Germline loops: CDR1 LNHNV, CDR2 YYDKDF (reference sequence). CDR3 sequence: CATSASTEAFF. CDR3 bases: TGTGCCACCAGTGCGAGCACTGAAGCTTTCTTT.

This clonotype was observed at least ten times. This chain joins TRBV10-2 and TRBJ1-5; 7 bases are shared with TRBD1. Germline CDR1 is WSHSY and CDR2 is SAAADI. V was clipped by 7 bases and J by 8 bases; unmatched bases: 8. This CDR3 is built from 13 residues. The CDR3 coding sequence is TGCGCCAGCACTGGACAGGTGAGGGAGCCCCAGCATTTT. This sequence encodes CASTGQVREPQHF.

This clonotype was counted between two and nine times. The V gene is TRBV7-9, the J gene TRBJ1-1; a possible D gene is TRBD1 (5 bases). The V gene's germline CDR1 is SEHNR and CDR2 FQNEAQ (reference sequence). CDR3 length: 12 residues. Trimming removed 1 base from V and 7 bases from J, with 7 bases in between. For the CDR3, the DNA is TGTGCCAGCAGCTTAGTTGACAGTGAAGCTTTCTTT. This encodes CASSLVDSEAFF.

This clonotype was counted at least ten times. The V call is TRBV7-9, the J call TRBJ2-7; 12 bases match TRBD2. The length of the CDR3 is 15 residues. Trimming removed 5 bases from V and 7 bases from J; junction bases left unmatched: 9. Germline CDR1 is SEHNR and CDR2 is FQNEAQ (reference sequence). The CDR3 loop reads CASSPTSGRFVEQYF. In DNA, the CDR3 is TGTGCCAGCAGCCCTACTAGCGGGAGGTTTGTAGAGCAGTACTTC.

This clonotype was counted at least ten times. The chain recombines TRBV7-3 with TRBJ2-7; 9 bases line up with TRBD1. The V segment lost 5 bases and the J segment 5 bases; nucleotides outside the gene matches: 7. The germline CDR1 and CDR2 sequences are SGHTA and FQGTGA. The CDR3 loop spans 14 amino acids. This CDR3 is CASSPSGTGNEQYF. The CDR3 region has the DNA TGTGCCAGCAGCCCCTCCGGGACAGGGAACGAGCAGTACTTC.

Note on this clonotype: Just one base apart from a much larger clone, this may be a read error. V gene TRBV28 combines with J gene TRBJ2-2; 8 nucleotides line up with TRBD2. The CDR3 is made up of 17 amino acids. Trimming at V came to 7 bases and at J to 9 bases, leaving 19 bases not matched to a gene. Germline CDR1 and CDR2: MDHEN and SYDVKM. The CDR3 DNA is TGTGCCAGCACTAAAATTTCGGGACTAGTGGGATTCAGGGAGCTGTTTTTT. Protein sequence: CASTKISGLVGFRELFF. Full variable domain (rest looked up from reference TRBV28 and TRBJ2-2): DVKVTQSSRYLVKRTGEKVFLECVQDMDHENMFWYRQDPGLGLRLIYFSYDVKMKEKGDIPEGYSVSREKKERFSLILESASTNQTSMYLCASTKISGLVGFRELFFGEGSRLTVL.

Concerning this clonotype itself: The CDR3 end shows no conserved phenylalanine or tryptophan, and so a read error is likely. The chain links TRBV7-2 to TRBJ1-2; D unresolved. V lost 6 bases and J 1 base, leaving 12 bases between the germline ends. Germline V gene sequence: CDR1 SGHTA, CDR2 FQGNSA. This CDR3 contains 14 residues. In nucleotides, the CDR3 is TGTGCCAGCAGGACCCTAAACGGTAACTATGGCTACACCTCC. Its translation is CASRTLNGNYGYTS.

This clonotype was detected many times. The V gene is TRBV2, the J gene TRBJ2-1, with D tentatively TRBD2 (5 bases). CDR3 length: 16 amino acids. The germline V gene has CDR1 SNHLY and CDR2 FYNNEI. V was shortened by 5 bases and J by 8 bases, with 22 bases between the two germline ends. The CDR3 here is CASSYQRDAGSYEQFF. The CDR3 coding sequence is TGTGCCAGCAGTTACCAACGGGATGCGGGTAGTTATGAGCAGTTCTTC.

The chain employs TRBV20-1 and TRBJ1-2, with D possibly TRBD1 on 6 matching bases. Germline CDR1 and CDR2: DFQATT and SNEGSKA (reference sequence). Trimming removed 0 bases from V and 8 bases from J, with 16 bases in between. The CDR3 runs to 14 residues. CDR3 in DNA: TGCAGTGCTAGAGATAGACAGGCGATCTGGGGCTACACCTTC. This gives the protein CSARDRQAIWGYTF.

This clonotype has a count of ten or more. The chain links TRBV5-4 to TRBJ1-2; TRBD1 matches at 9 bases. The CDR3 contains 15 residues. With V trimmed by 4 bases and J by 3 bases, 7 bases remained unmatched. Germline lookup yields CDR1 SGHNT and CDR2 YYREEE (reference sequence). CDR3 residues: CASSASGTGHYGYTF. CDR3 bases: TGTGCCAGCAGCGCATCCGGGACAGGGCACTATGGCTACACCTTC.